The subject of this entry is one T cell receptor beta chain. Its matching antigen is unknown. This CDR3 is 17 amino acids long. With 6 bases clipped from V and 3 bases from J, the junction kept 14 bases outside the gene matches. Germline assignment: CDR1 LGHNA and CDR2 YNFKEQ. With 60 Vbeta and 13 Jbeta primers, the PCR was carried out. Clones were sequenced by immunoSEQ multiplex PCR, and TCRdb holds only the in-frame ones, with some missing. The table lists 180,000 or so clones, 65% to 85% of them singletons. This specimen comes from a study of cytomegalovirus exposure and HLA in healthy donors. Findings and limits, study-wide: HLA-A and HLA-B allele assignments for most subjects were reportedly predicted accurately using TCR beta sequences. The majority of TCR sequences were rare, yet some public TCRs appeared in many donors. A later analysis found common viral pathogens apparently linked to several of the most significant clusters.

Sequenced: PBMCs. The receptor comes from a girl between 5 and 17 years old in good health and CMV-seropositive. This chain connects TRBV4-2 to TRBJ1-1; 9 bases map to TRBD1. In DNA, the CDR3 is TGTGCCAGCAGACAACAGGGGACAGGGAGAGACGACACTGAAGCTTTCTTT. This translates into CASRQQGTGRDDTEAFF.